The source of this T cell receptor (beta chain) is a study of shared clonotypes between healthy human individuals. The study's findings and limits: Lower generation probabilities were found for non-shared clonotypes than for those shared by all four donors.

Regarding this clone: Its antigen is undetermined.

Using immunoSEQ multiplex PCR, the repertoire was profiled, and TCRdb retains in-frame clones only, with some absent. The sample includes a few million clones, approximately 93% of them seen just once. Donors, without exception, were Caucasian adults residing in Nashville, Tennessee. V lost 5 bases to trimming and J lost 3 bases; unmatched junction nucleotides: 3. Germline-derived CDR1 and CDR2 are SNHLY and FYNNEI. The CDR3 contains 13 residues. The chain uses TRBV2 and TRBJ2-5, with TRBD1 matching over 7 bases. The sequencing sample was made of naive CD4+ T cells from PBMCs. This sample's subset: CD45RA+ positively selected. This sequence originates from a man younger than 35 in good health. Some clones in this sample may be carry-over from other donors' samples. The CDR3 loop is CASSIDREETQYF. CDR3 in DNA: TGTGCCAGCAGTATCGACAGGGAAGAGACCCAGTACTTC.